A selection of T cell receptor beta chains follows, all from one sample in a study of T cells expressing NK-cell markers. TCRdb re-called the 5' RACE reads; one entry per CDR3 protein, DNA not given. Here the sample table reports roughly 280,000 distinct CDR3 sequences. What was sequenced was blood T cells: a sorted CD56 or NKG2C T cell subset, CD4+ or CD8+ T cells, or bulk PBMC T cells (not recorded which). Receptor source: a man aged 18 to 35 in good health. Both conserved end residues are part of each CDR3. Fields, in order: J gene, V gene, CDR3 protein.

TRBJ2-7 | TRBV28 | CASSLGGQVKPEQYF
TRBJ2-3 | TRBV19 | CASLRAAGGQDTQYF
TRBJ2-2 | TRBV5-1 | CASGSWDRGTGELFF
TRBJ1-5 | TRBV20-1 | CSARPATGANQPQHF
TRBJ2-2 | TRBV2 | CASTPEAGELFF
TRBJ2-2 | TRBV30 | CAWRWTNVGGLSTGELFF
TRBJ2-5 | TRBV5-1 | CASSLRSGREQETQYF
TRBJ1-3 | TRBV27 | CASSKPGNTIYF
TRBJ2-5 | TRBV12-3/TRBV12-4 | CASRGRPKETQYF
TRBJ2-3 | TRBV28 | CASSSASGREDTQYF
TRBJ2-2 | TRBV11-2 | CASSLDGFEQPLNTGELFF
TRBJ2-3 | TRBV7-8 | CASSPEGAGYTQYF
TRBJ2-1 | TRBV20-1 | CSARAGLKYNEQFF
TRBJ2-5 | TRBV3-1 | CASSQERAGDTQYF
TRBJ2-5 | TRBV4-1 | CASSLGFRLRGEETQYF
TRBJ2-7 | TRBV25-1 | CRCMVAEPGQGTEQYF
TRBJ1-1 | TRBV9 | CASSVTRTGEAFF
TRBJ1-2 | TRBV12-3/TRBV12-4 | CASRRDGSNYGYTF
TRBJ2-2 | TRBV12-3/TRBV12-4 | CASRDRYTGELFF
TRBJ1-1 | TRBV29-1 | CSVKTDRDLSEAFF
TRBJ2-5 | TRBV6-1 | CASSPLQSRETQYF
TRBJ2-6 | TRBV27 | CASSLKRLAVNSGANVLTF
TRBJ2-1 | TRBV20-1 | CSATLDRGSYNEQFF
TRBJ2-1 | TRBV29-1 | CSVDISGAYNEQFF
TRBJ1-1 | TRBV12-3/TRBV12-4 | CASRTGGNLGTEAFF
TRBJ2-1 | TRBV6-1 | CASRWTKAVEQFF
TRBJ1-1 | TRBV20-1 | CNIPGVAEAFF
TRBJ2-1 | TRBV6-5 | CASSRLSGREFF
TRBJ1-6 | TRBV12-3/TRBV12-4 | CASRPGQGTNSPLHF